This T cell receptor beta chain emerged from a study of blood T cell repertoires in COVID-19. Study as a whole: Acute and convalescent COVID-19 specimens originated in the United States, Italy and Spain. Sample material is recorded as cDNA or gDNA derived from T cells, B-cell-depleted T cells, or PBMCs.

Trimming stripped 5 bases from V and 5 bases from J, with 12 bases between. The V gene's germline CDR1 is SGHTA and CDR2 FQGNSA. This CDR3 has 13 residues. The data were produced by immunoSEQ multiplex PCR, yet TCRdb's version contains in-frame clones alone and is incomplete. The repertoire holds 200,000 to 250,000 clones, with around 82% as singletons. The material sequenced was peripheral blood. This receptor was obtained from a woman aged 70-85 years with acute or convalescent COVID-19. The chain uses TRBV7-2 and TRBJ1-1; a weak D match, TRBD1 (5 bases). The CDR3 DNA reads TGTGCCAGCAGCCTACTCCGACAGACTGAAGCTTTCTTT. Protein product: CASSLLRQTEAFF.